This T cell receptor (beta chain) is from a study of blood T cell repertoires in COVID-19. Whole-study context: There were acute and convalescent COVID-19 samples, and they came from the United States, Italy and Spain. Nucleic acid was either cDNA or gDNA, and it came from T cells, B-cell-depleted T cells, or PBMCs.

Only a few counts were recorded for this clone. As processed by the authors: The assay estimated nucleated cells by amplifying reference gene primers. The data were produced by immunoSEQ multiplex PCR, yet TCRdb's version contains in-frame clones alone and is incomplete. D and trimming come from the DNA, and the V and J calls and clone size come from that table. The sample has roughly 320,000 clones, 75% to 85% seen once. The CDR3 loop spans 15 amino acids. V shed 6 bases, J shed 7 bases, and the junction held 9 bases outside the gene matches. The germline V gene has CDR1 LNHDA and CDR2 SQIVND (reference sequence).

The receptor comes from a human donor in a cohort sampled during active COVID-19. The chain has TRBV19 and TRBJ1-6, with TRBD1 identical over 7 bases. Sequencing was performed on peripheral blood. CDR3 nucleotide sequence: TGTGCCAGTAGAGCCGCCGACAGGGTCAATTCACCCCTCCACTTT. This sequence encodes CASRAADRVNSPLHF.